Following are 7 T cell receptor beta chains from one sample sequenced in a study of Tregs in tolerant kidney transplant recipients. Libraries were prepared by immunoSEQ multiplex PCR; TCRdb keeps only in-frame clonotypes and omits some of them. The sample table includes roughly 48,000 clones. The sequences come from CD4+ T cells from blood, collected before the transplant. The receptors were sampled from a human donor who received a combined kidney and bone marrow transplant.

Details on this clone: Read coverage stops 3 residues before the CDR3 terminus; the germline J gene supplies the remainder. The gene calls are TRBV5-1 and TRBJ2-1; the match to TRBD2 covers 9 bases. J was trimmed by 5 bases and V by 4 bases; bases with no gene match: 10. The germline gives CDR1 SGHRS, CDR2 YFSETQ. CDR3 length equals 16 residues. The CDR3 reads CASSPSSSGRNNEQFF. The part of the CDR3 DNA that was read is TGCGCCAGCAGCCCGTCTTCCAGCGGGAGGAACAATGAG.

On this clone: The observed sequence ends 3 residues before the CDR3 terminus, with the missing tail filled in from the germline J gene. The chain combines TRBV7-2 with TRBJ2-7; 7 bases align to TRBD2. Germline CDR1 SGHTA, CDR2 FQGNSA. The CDR3 loop spans 14 amino acids. Germline trimming cut 5 bases from V and 2 bases from J; bases unmatched to any gene: 6. The covered CDR3 bases are TGTGCCAGCAGCGCGACTAGCCCCACCTACGAG. Translating gives CASSATSPTYE. The whole CDR3 protein reads CASSATSPTYEQYF.

Concerning this clone itself: The CDR3 goes on 3 residues after the read ends, and that part is filled in from the germline J gene. V and J are TRBV20-1 and TRBJ2-2, with D tentatively TRBD1 or TRBD2 (5 bases each). Looked up from germline, CDR1 is DFQATT and CDR2 is SNEGSKA (reference sequence). V was pared by 4 bases and J by 2 bases, with 8 bases between. This CDR3 comprises 13 residues. Here the CDR3 reads CSAKRGNTGELFF. CDR3 DNA, as far as it was read: TGCAGTGCTAAGAGGGGTAACACCGGGGAG.

Concerning this clone: The read falls 3 residues short of the CDR3 end, and the missing part is taken from the germline J gene. The chain carries TRBV30 and TRBJ2-4; TRBD1 might be the D (6 bases). Looked up from germline, CDR1 is GTSNPN and CDR2 is SVGIG (reference sequence). The CDR3 consists of 13 residues. With 2 bases removed from V and 5 bases from J, the gap between germline ends came to 10 bases. Here the CDR3 reads CAWSQGNQNIQYF. The sequenced CDR3 bases are TGTGCCTGGAGTCAGGGGAACCAAAACATT. Looking up the rest from reference TRBV30 and TRBJ2-4 gives the full variable domain: SQTIHQWPATLVQPVGSPLSLECTVEGTSNPNLYWYRQAAGRGLQLLFYSVGIGQISSEVPQNLSASRPQDRQFILSSKKLLLSDSGFYLCAWSQGNQNIQYFGAGTRLSVL.

Remarks on this clone: The CDR3 end falls 3 residues outside the read, so it is completed with the germline J gene. The V and J genes are TRBV10-3 and TRBJ1-1; D is perhaps TRBD1 (5 bases). The V gene lost 0 bases and the J gene lost 4 bases, with 15 bases spanning the gap. The CDR3 consists of 16 residues. Germline assignment: CDR1 ENHRY and CDR2 SYGVKD. The CDR3 here is CAISESEVLRGTEAFF. CDR3 DNA (partial): TGTGCCATCAGTGAGTCTGAGGTTTTAAGGGGCACTGAA.

The sequenced part of the CDR3 DNA is TGCAGTGCTAGGTTTGCGGTTTATAATTCACCC. Amino acid sequence: CSARFAVYNSP. The CDR3, in full, reads CSARFAVYNSPLHF. V and J are TRBV20-1 and TRBJ1-6; the D is unclear. The CDR3 end lies 3 residues beyond the end of the read and is filled in from the germline J gene. The germline V gene has CDR1 DFQATT and CDR2 SNEGSKA (reference sequence). V lost 3 bases and J 4 bases, leaving 10 bases between the germline ends. This CDR3 is built from 14 residues.

In the case of this clone: The read gets to within 3 residues of the CDR3 end, and the germline J gene fills in the rest. The chain recombines TRBV11-3 with TRBJ2-3; 9 bases are shared with TRBD2. The CDR3 spans 15 residues. Germline trimming cut 1 base from V and 2 bases from J; bases unmatched to any gene: 1. Germline assignment: CDR1 SGHNT and CDR2 YENEEA. CDR3 amino acids: CASSLGGRDTDTQYF. CDR3 DNA, as far as it was read: TGTGCCAGCAGCTTAGGCGGGAGGGACACAGATACG.